These T cell receptor beta chains were read from a single sample in a study of beta chain features in type 1 diabetes. The table came from immunoSEQ multiplex PCR; TCRdb's copy has only in-frame clones and leaves some out. The sample has some 120,000 clones; 15% to 20% are singletons. Sequences were obtained from central memory CD4+ T cells from blood. The source is a man younger than 35 with type 1 diabetes. CDR3s include the opening cysteine and the closing phenylalanine or tryptophan. D genes are given only for firm matches. Rows may omit the clone size; those that give it use once, few, many or a size class.

TRBJ2-5 | - | TRBV7-2 | few | TGTGCCAGCAGCTTGCAAGAGACCCAGTACTTC | CASSLQETQYF
TRBJ2-1 | - | TRBV2 | - | TGTGCCAGCAGTGAAGAGGCGAAATACAATGAGCAGTTCTTC | CASSEEAKYNEQFF
TRBJ2-6 | - | TRBV4-1 | - | TGCGCCAGCAGCCAATTTACAGGGTCTGGGGCCAACGTCCTGACTTTC | CASSQFTGSGANVLTF
TRBJ1-2 | - | TRBV7-2 | - | TGTGCCAGCAAGGAAGGTCGGCCGTTAAGCTATGGCTACACCTTC | CASKEGRPLSYGYTF
TRBJ1-2 | - | TRBV25-1 | few | TGTGCCAGCAGTGAATTAAGTTATGGCTACACCTTC | CASSELSYGYTF
TRBJ2-1 | - | TRBV5-1 | many | TGCGCCAGCAGCCGAGCAGGGACTGGCCACAACAATGAGCAGTTCTTC | CASSRAGTGHNNEQFF
TRBJ2-5 | - | TRBV18 | few | TGTGCCAGCTCACCAAGGGAACTTGGGGAGACCCAGTACTTC | CASSPRELGETQYF
TRBJ2-3 | - | TRBV29-1 | few | TGCAGCGTTGAGGGCGGATTCACAGATACGCAGTATTTT | CSVEGGFTDTQYF
TRBJ2-5 | - | TRBV19 | few | TGTGCCAGTAGTGCGCGGGCAGGTCAAGAGACCCAGTACTTC | CASSARAGQETQYF
TRBJ1-2 | TRBD1 | TRBV7-2 | few | TGTGCCAGCAGCCCCGGACAGGAGTTTAACTATGGCTACACCTTC | CASSPGQEFNYGYTF
TRBJ1-1 | TRBD1 | TRBV29-1 | many | TGCAGCGCTTCGGGACAGATGAACACTGAAGCTTTCTTT | CSASGQMNTEAFF
TRBJ2-5 | - | TRBV28 | few | TGTGCCAGCACCCCAGGGGGGTTAGAGACCCAGTACTTC | CASTPGGLETQYF
TRBJ1-4 | - | TRBV5-1 | few | TGCGCCAGCAGGGAAGGAGGACATAATGAAAAACTGTTTTTT | CASREGGHNEKLFF
TRBJ2-7 | - | TRBV30 | few | TGTGCCTGGAGTGGACAGGTGGGCGGCGAGCAGTACTTC | CAWSGQVGGEQYF
TRBJ2-3 | - | TRBV6-5 | few | TGTGCCAGCAGTTATCTCACAGATACGCAGTATTTT | CASSYLTDTQYF
TRBJ1-2 | - | TRBV9 | few | TGTGCCAGCAGCCCCACACAGGGAAACTATGGCTACACCTTC | CASSPTQGNYGYTF
TRBJ1-1 | - | TRBV27 | - | TGTGCCAGCAGTCCCCTAGCAGGGGCCCTAACCATGAACACTGAAGCTTTCTTT | CASSPLAGALTMNTEAFF
TRBJ1-5 | - | TRBV30 | - | TGTGCCTGGGCCCGGATCTCCGGTCAGCCCCAGCATTTT | CAWARISGQPQHF
TRBJ1-2 | - | TRBV15 | few | TGTGCCACCAGCGTTTACAAAGGGATTAACTATGGCTACACCTTC | CATSVYKGINYGYTF
TRBJ1-2 | - | TRBV6-5 | few | TGTGCCAGCAGTGCACAGAACGGCTATGGCTACACCTTC | CASSAQNGYGYTF
TRBJ2-7 | TRBD1 | TRBV6-5 | few | TGTGCCAGCAGACGCGAAATGACAGGGTACGAGCAGTACTTC | CASRREMTGYEQYF
TRBJ2-3 | - | TRBV18 | many | TGTGCCAGCTCACCAGAAGGGGTCGGCACAGATACGCAGTATTTT | CASSPEGVGTDTQYF
TRBJ2-3 | TRBD2 | TRBV7-2 | - | TGTGCCAGCAGCCTCATTGCGGGGGTGGTCGGAGATACGCAGTATTTT | CASSLIAGVVGDTQYF
TRBJ2-1 | - | TRBV5-1 | - | TGCGCCAGCAGCTTGATTCCAGCGACCTCCTACAATGAGCAGTTCTTC | CASSLIPATSYNEQFF
TRBJ1-1 | - | TRBV2 | many | TGTGCCAGCAAGGGTGACTTGAACACTGAAGCTTTCTTT | CASKGDLNTEAFF
TRBJ2-1 | TRBD2 | TRBV20-1 | many | TGCAGTGCTGCTCTAGCGGCCCAGCAGTTCTTC | CSAALAAQQFF
TRBJ2-2 | - | TRBV25-1 | few | TGTGCCAGCAGTGAATATAAGTCCGGGGAGCTGTTTTTT | CASSEYKSGELFF
TRBJ2-7 | TRBD1 | TRBV5-1 | few | TGCGCCAGCAGCTTGACAGGGGAAAACTACGAGCAGTACTTC | CASSLTGENYEQYF
TRBJ1-1 | - | TRBV28 | - | TGTGCCAGCAGTTTATCGGCAGGAACGAACACTGAAGCTTTCTTT | CASSLSAGTNTEAFF
TRBJ2-2 | TRBD2 | TRBV7-2 | few | TGTGCCAGCAGCCTACCGGGACTAGCGGCAAACACCGGGGAGCTGTTTTTT | CASSLPGLAANTGELFF
TRBJ2-7 | TRBD1 | TRBV18 | - | TGTGCCAGCTCACTTCGGGACAGTAACTCCTACGAGCAGTACTTC | CASSLRDSNSYEQYF
TRBJ2-2 | - | TRBV7-2 | - | TGTGCCAGCAGCTTACAGGGGACCGGGGAGCTGTTTTTT | CASSLQGTGELFF
TRBJ2-1 | - | TRBV7-2 | - | TGTGCCAGCAGGCGTCGGGGCGCAACTCCAAATGAGCAGTTCTTC | CASRRRGATPNEQFF
TRBJ1-2 | TRBD1 | TRBV29-1 | - | TGCAGCGGCGAGGACAGGGCTAACTATGGCTACACCTTC | CSGEDRANYGYTF
TRBJ2-3 | - | TRBV7-9 | - | TGTGCCAGCAGCCTCCAGGGAAGCACAGATACGCAGTATTTT | CASSLQGSTDTQYF
TRBJ1-3 | - | TRBV29-1 | - | TGCAGCGTTTTCGAGAGCTCTGGAAACACCATATATTTT | CSVFESSGNTIYF
TRBJ2-3 | TRBD1 | TRBV2 | few | TGTGCCAGCATGTTAAAGGACAGGGGAGGAGATACGCAGTATTTT | CASMLKDRGGDTQYF
TRBJ2-1 | TRBD1 | TRBV7-7 | - | TGTGCTAGCAGCCCAGGACAGGGGAACAATGAGCAGTTCTTC | CASSPGQGNNEQFF
TRBJ1-2 | - | TRBV7-2 | few | TGTGCCAGCAGCTTAGTCGGGTTAGAGGGCTACACCTTC | CASSLVGLEGYTF
TRBJ1-3 | - | TRBV7-2 | - | TGTGCCAGCAGCCTTCCGCGGGGCTCCACGGCGGGAAACACCATATATTTT | CASSLPRGSTAGNTIYF
TRBJ1-2 | TRBD1 | TRBV10-2 | - | TGCGCCAGCAGTGCCCCGGGACAGGGGTATGGCTACACCTTC | CASSAPGQGYGYTF
TRBJ2-1 | TRBD2 | TRBV23-1 | - | TGCGCCAGCAGCTCAGCGGGAGGGCCGGGTAATGAGCAGTTCTTC | CASSSAGGPGNEQFF
TRBJ2-2 | - | TRBV9 | - | TGTGCCAGCAGCGCAGGAATATCCGGGGGTAATACCGGGGAGCTGTTTTTT | CASSAGISGGNTGELFF
TRBJ2-7 | - | TRBV30 | - | TGTGCCTGGAGAGGATGGGACGAGCAGTACTTC | CAWRGWDEQYF
TRBJ2-2 | - | TRBV7-2 | few | TGTGCCAGCAGCTTAGCCCACGGGGAGCTGTTTTTT | CASSLAHGELFF
TRBJ2-2 | TRBD2 | TRBV5-1 | - | TGCGCCAGCAGCTTTACCGGGACTAGCGCCACCGGGGAGCTGTTTTTT | CASSFTGTSATGELFF
TRBJ2-1 | - | TRBV14 | few | TGTGCCAGCAGCCAAGAGGGAAGACATGAGCAGTTCTTC | CASSQEGRHEQFF
TRBJ1-2 | TRBD1 | TRBV5-1 | - | TGCGCCAGCAGCCCCCCGACAGGGGCTAACTATGGCTACACCTTC | CASSPPTGANYGYTF
TRBJ2-7 | TRBD1 | TRBV10-3 | many | TGTGCCACCGCACCCGGACAGGACCCCTACGAGCAGTACTTC | CATAPGQDPYEQYF
TRBJ2-4 | - | TRBV2 | - | TGTGCCACCCGACAGGTTGAAAACATTCAGTACTTC | CATRQVENIQYF
TRBJ2-3 | TRBD2 | TRBV5-1 | few | TGCGCCAGCAGCTTCGGGACTAGGGAGGATACGCAGTATTTT | CASSFGTREDTQYF
TRBJ2-5 | TRBD2 | TRBV30 | - | TGTGCCTGGAGGGCCCTGACTAGCGGACAAGAGACCCAGTACTTC | CAWRALTSGQETQYF
TRBJ1-2 | TRBD1 | TRBV4-2 | few | TGTGCCAGCAGCCGGACAGGGGTGGGCTACACCTTC | CASSRTGVGYTF
TRBJ1-6 | - | TRBV7-3 | many | TGTGCCAGCAGCTTACAGGGCAGGGGTTCACCCCTCCACTTT | CASSLQGRGSPLHF
TRBJ2-3 | - | TRBV19 | few | TGTGCCAGTAGGATCAGGGAGAGAAGCGCAGATACGCAGTATTTT | CASRIRERSADTQYF
TRBJ2-1 | TRBD1 | TRBV6-6 | - | TGTGCCAGCAGTTACCGGGACAGGGGAGGAGATGAGCAGTTCTTC | CASSYRDRGGDEQFF
TRBJ1-5 | TRBD1 | TRBV28 | many | TGTGCCAGCAGTTCAACCGGGACAGGGTATCAGCCCCAGCATTTT | CASSSTGTGYQPQHF
TRBJ2-3 | - | TRBV18 | few | TGTGCCAGCTCACTTGCACAGGGTCCCGCAGATACGCAGTATTTT | CASSLAQGPADTQYF
TRBJ2-1 | - | TRBV18 | few | TGTGCCAGCTCACCTATCCGGGAGAAGGGCAGTGAGCAGTTCTTC | CASSPIREKGSEQFF
TRBJ2-5 | TRBD2 | TRBV4-3 | few | TGCGCCAGCAGCCAAGAAGTAGCTAGCGGGGGGGCCCAGTACTTC | CASSQEVASGGAQYF